The clone carrying this TCR beta chain was counted many times. This sample is part of a study of cytomegalovirus exposure and HLA in healthy donors. V was clipped by 7 bases and J by 2 bases, with 8 bases between them. CDR1 and CDR2 (germline): MNHNY, SVGAGI (reference sequence). This CDR3 has 12 residues. The primer mix had 60 Vbeta and 13 Jbeta primers. Data came from immunoSEQ multiplex PCR; TCRdb stores just in-frame clones and leaves some out. The sample consists of approximately 110,000 clones, roughly 71% of them appearing once. The chain uses TRBV6-6 and TRBJ1-2; D is undetermined. Sequencing was done on a sample of PBMCs. The sequence was obtained from a middle-aged man in good health and CMV-seropositive. CDR3 protein: CASKRENYGYTF. The CDR3 DNA is TGTGCCAGCAAGAGGGAGAACTATGGCTACACCTTC.